One T cell receptor beta chain is described in this entry. Its cognate antigen is unknown. The sample originates from a study of OX40 agonist ivuxolimab in advanced cancers. Study-wide context: Patients were treated with ivuxolimab, an agonistic anti-OX40 (CD134) antibody. Cohort: 75% to 90% men, mean age approximately 66, aged about 23 to 80. Study results and limitations: At 0.1 to 3.0 mg/kg, clonal expansion of CD4+ and CD8+ blood T cells had occurred by week 6.

TCRdb keeps only in-frame clones here, not all; method: immunoSEQ multiplex PCR. The repertoire includes about 17,000 clones, 75% to 80% of them detected once, and roughly 15% sits in the top ten. Sequencing was performed on CD4+ or CD8+ T cells sorted from blood, taken in a trial of the OX40 agonist ivuxolimab. The receptor's source is an adult with an advanced solid tumor such as melanoma, head and neck, liver or kidney cancer.

The CDR3 nucleotides are TGTGCCAGCAGTTATAGCCGGGGGGGTGAGCAGTTCTTC. This gives the protein CASSYSRGGEQFF. The genes are TRBV6-5 and TRBJ2-1, with 8 bases matching TRBD2. V shed 3 bases and J 9 bases; nucleotides not matched to a gene: 4. The germline gives CDR1 MNHEY, CDR2 SVGAGI. This CDR3 comprises 13 residues.